A single sample is the source of the 17 T cell receptor beta chains below, sequenced in a study of T cells expressing NK-cell markers. Each CDR3 protein gets one entry in TCRdb, which reprocessed the 5' RACE reads and gives no DNA. The table for this sample gives 400,000 or so distinct CDR3 sequences. The sample was blood T cells: a sorted CD56 or NKG2C T cell subset, CD4+ or CD8+ T cells, or bulk PBMC T cells (not recorded which). These receptors were taken from a woman aged 45-65 years in good health.

The chain employs TRBV20-1 and TRBJ2-7. Germline CDR1 reads DFQATT; CDR2 reads SNEGSKA (reference sequence). There are 12 residues in the CDR3. The CDR3 region is CSASGMHYEQYF.

The V and J genes are TRBV5-1 and TRBJ2-1; TCRdb outputs TRBD2, but without DNA this stays unchecked. This CDR3 has 14 residues. Germline V gene lookup returns CDR1 SGHRS and CDR2 YFSETQ. The CDR3 region is CASSYGTDLNEQFF.

This chain connects TRBV11-1 to TRBJ2-7; TCRdb calls TRBD2, which cannot be checked without DNA. This CDR3 is 16 amino acids long. Germline CDR1 is SGHAT and CDR2 is FQDESV (reference sequence). CDR3 residues: CASSSDGTSGFYEQYF. Complete variable domain (other parts from reference TRBV11-1 and TRBJ2-7): EAEVAQSPRYKITEKSQAVAFWCDPISGHATLYWYRQILGQGPELLVQFQDESVVDDSQLPKDRFSAERLKGVDSTLKIQPAELGDSAMYLCASSSDGTSGFYEQYFGPGTRLTVT.

The chain has TRBV3-1 and TRBJ2-6. This CDR3 contains 14 residues. Per the germline V gene, CDR1 is LGHDT and CDR2 is YNNKEL (reference sequence). The CDR3: CASSHSPGANVLTF. The complete variable domain, with remaining parts taken from reference TRBV3-1 and TRBJ2-6, reads DTAVSQTPKYLVTQMGNDKSIKCEQNLGHDTMYWYKQDSKKFLKIMFSYNNKELIINETVPNRFSPKSPDKAHLNLHINSLELGDSAVYFCASSHSPGANVLTFGAGSRLTVL.

J is TRBJ2-1 and V is TRBV6-2 or TRBV6-3; checking the TCRdb D call of TRBD1 is not possible without DNA. Germline V gene sequence: CDR1 MNHEY, CDR2 SVGEGT. The CDR3 covers 15 residues. The CDR3 protein is CASRGQGPTYNEQFF.

The chain combines TRBV19 with TRBJ2-5; TCRdb returns TRBD1, unconfirmable since there is no DNA. CDR3 length: 13 amino acids. Germline CDR1 and CDR2: LNHDA and SQIVND (reference sequence). The CDR3 sequence is CASSPGHGGTQYF.

The rearrangement uses TRBV4-1 and TRBJ2-1; the TCRdb call, TRBD1, lacks DNA for checking. Per the germline V gene, CDR1 is MGHRA and CDR2 is YSYEKL. The length of the CDR3 is 14 residues. The CDR3 here is CASRGPVNHNEQFF.

The chain employs TRBV6-6 and TRBJ1-2. Germline CDR1 and CDR2: MNHNY and SVGAGI (reference sequence). The CDR3 totals 18 residues. CDR3: CASSSDVGIVNPFYGYTF.

The J gene is TRBJ2-1, the V gene TRBV11-2; TCRdb's D call of TRBD1 is untestable without DNA. Germline CDR1 reads SGHAT; CDR2 reads FQNNGV. This CDR3 has 11 amino acids. The CDR3 spells CASSSGVEQFF.

The chain is built from TRBV4-2 and TRBJ2-7; absent DNA, TCRdb's TRBD2 call cannot be checked. The CDR3 consists of 16 residues. The germline V gene encodes CDR1 LGHNA and CDR2 YNFKEQ. The CDR3 loop is CASSQAKGLAGYEQYF.

This chain connects TRBV5-4 to TRBJ2-7; the D gene TCRdb calls, TRBD2, cannot be checked with no DNA. This CDR3 spans 15 amino acids. Germline V gene data show CDR1 as SGHNT and CDR2 as YYREEE (reference sequence). The CDR3: CASSFVGREGRKQYF. Variable domain in full (rest from reference TRBV5-4 and TRBJ2-7): ETGVTQSPTHLIKTRGQQVTLRCSSQSGHNTVSWYQQALGQGPQFIFQYYREEENGRGNFPPRFSGLQFPNYSSELNVNALELDDSALYLCASSFVGREGRKQYFGPGTRLTVT.

The chain joins TRBV6-1 to TRBJ1-6; TCRdb's D gene call, TRBD1, goes unchecked for lack of DNA. CDR1 and CDR2 from the germline V gene are MNHNS and SASEGT. The CDR3 consists of 17 residues. CDR3 sequence: CASSEGTGLGNNSPLHF.

The chain joins TRBV12-3 or TRBV12-4 to TRBJ1-6. CDR3 size: 13 residues. The CDR3 loop reads CASSLTVGSPLHF.

Here the CDR3 reads CASSLWGEGSNQPQHF. The chain carries TRBV12-3 or TRBV12-4 and TRBJ1-5; TCRdb selects TRBD1, and the lack of DNA leaves this call unchecked. CDR3 size: 16 residues.

The chain joins TRBV10-3 to TRBJ2-7; TCRdb picks TRBD1, but there is no DNA to check that call. CDR1 and CDR2 (germline): ENHRY, SYGVKD. This CDR3 is built from 14 residues. The CDR3 reads CAIRRGQGSYEQYF.

The chain has TRBV5-6 and TRBJ2-5; without DNA, the TCRdb call of TRBD1 cannot be checked. CDR1 is SGHDT, CDR2 YYEEEE, per germline. The CDR3 is 12 amino acids. The CDR3 spells CASRLPTGGQYF.

The rearrangement joins TRBV7-9 to TRBJ1-1. The germline CDR1 and CDR2 sequences are SEHNR and FQNEAQ (reference sequence). The CDR3 contains 13 residues. The CDR3 loop reads CASSPITVSVAFF.